This TCR beta chain was documented in a study of T cells after somatic rescue of genetic block. Sequenced by immunoSEQ multiplex PCR; TCRdb stores in-frame clones only, minus some. Counted here are around 67,000 clones, roughly 93% occurring once; the ten biggest clones make up around 2.8%. Per the germline V gene, CDR1 is SGHRS and CDR2 is YFSETQ. The V gene lost 4 bases and the J gene lost 4 bases, with 14 bases spanning the gap. The CDR3 consists of 14 residues. The receptor was isolated from a man aged 25-45 years. The sample was peripheral blood mononuclear cells (PBMCs). The V and J genes are TRBV5-1 and TRBJ1-1, with D tentatively TRBD1 (6 bases). This CDR3 reads CASSQTGLPTEAFF. DNA of the CDR3: TGCGCCAGCAGCCAGACAGGACTTCCCACTGAAGCTTTCTTT.